Given below is one T cell receptor beta chain in context. The sample's treatment: roughly 18 received Ad26.COV2.S at low or high dose, single or two shots; several received placebo; per-sample allocation not given. Each sample was drawn 63 days after the first injection (of vaccine or placebo). The data originate from a study of Ad26.COV2.S vaccination and SARS-CoV-2 variants. CDR3 length equals 16 residues. CDR1 and CDR2 (germline): SGHRS, YFSETQ. With 3 bases clipped from V and 7 bases from J, the junction kept 11 bases outside the gene matches. Measured with immunoSEQ multiplex PCR; TCRdb has only the in-frame clones, and not every one. This sample has approximately 240,000 clones, with 85% to 90% found just once.

This clonotype was obtained from a person between 18 and 65 years old who received the Ad26.COV2.S COVID-19 vaccine or a placebo. This material consisted of peripheral blood, taken in a trial of Ad26.COV2.S vaccine versus placebo. This chain links TRBV5-1 with TRBJ2-3, with 10 bases lining up with TRBD2. Here the CDR3 reads CASSSGLAAPINTQYF. Written as DNA, the CDR3 is TGCGCCAGCAGCTCAGGACTAGCGGCACCAATAAATACGCAGTATTTT. Together with reference TRBV5-1 and TRBJ2-3, the CDR3 gives the full variable domain: KAGVTQTPRYLIKTRGQQVTLSCSPISGHRSVSWYQQTPGQGLQFLFEYFSETQRNKGNFPGRFSGRQFSNSRSEMNVSTLELGDSALYLCASSSGLAAPINTQYFGPGTRLTVL.